Listed below are T cell receptor beta chains from one sample, sequenced in a study of blood T cell repertoires in COVID-19. Clones were read by immunoSEQ multiplex PCR, and TCRdb kept only the in-frame ones, dropping some. This table holds roughly 400,000 clones, about 90% found once. The sequencing input was PBMCs or T cells enriched from blood (not recorded which). The receptor set was obtained from a man aged 18-30 years who had recovered from COVID-19. CDR3s include the opening cysteine and the closing phenylalanine or tryptophan. The D gene is left open where the match is weak. Clone size is shown for a subset of rows, as once, few, many or a class of expanded clone.

j_gene	d_gene	abundance	v_gene	CDR3aa	CDR3nt
TRBJ1-4	TRBD1	once	TRBV9	CASSVGLQVQGINEKLFF	TGTGCCAGCAGCGTAGGGCTCCAAGTACAGGGGATTAATGAAAAACTGTTTTTT
TRBJ1-2	.	.	TRBV10-3	CAISEYEGANYGYTF	TGTGCCATCAGTGAGTACGAGGGGGCTAACTATGGCTACACCTTC
TRBJ1-1	.	.	TRBV21-1	CAHERGTEAFF	TGTGCCCACGAAAGGGGGACTGAAGCTTTCTTT
TRBJ1-1	.	once	TRBV6-5	CASSKQGEAFF	TGTGCCAGCAGTAAACAGGGTGAAGCTTTCTTT
TRBJ1-5	.	.	TRBV7-2	CASSPWGPGQPQHF	TGTGCCAGCAGCCCATGGGGGCCGGGGCAGCCCCAGCATTTT
TRBJ1-5	.	.	TRBV27	CASSLSSNQPQHF	TGTGCCAGCAGTTTGTCGAGCAATCAGCCCCAGCATTTT
TRBJ1-6	.	.	TRBV28	CASSLYAGPPNSPLHF	TGTGCCAGCAGTTTATACGCGGGGCCACCTAATTCACCCCTCCACTTT
TRBJ1-2	.	.	TRBV19	CASRTDRVYGYTF	TGTGCCAGTAGAACCGACAGAGTCTATGGCTACACCTTC
TRBJ2-2	.	.	TRBV11-3	CASSLYGDTGELFF	TGTGCCAGCAGCTTATACGGGGACACCGGGGAGCTGTTTTTT
TRBJ1-3	.	.	TRBV27	CASGALGSGNTIYF	TGTGCCAGCGGGGCCCTCGGGTCTGGAAACACCATATATTTT
TRBJ1-1	.	once	TRBV30	CAWSLGGNTEAFF	TGTGCCTGGAGTTTAGGGGGGAACACTGAAGCTTTCTTT
TRBJ1-1	.	.	TRBV10-3	CAISEKGSAEAFF	TGTGCCATCAGTGAGAAAGGGAGCGCTGAAGCTTTCTTT
TRBJ2-6	TRBD1	once	TRBV24-1	CATSDLGQGSPPGANVLTF	TGTGCCACCAGTGACTTGGGACAGGGGTCCCCCCCTGGGGCCAACGTCCTGACTTTC
TRBJ1-2	.	.	TRBV29-1	CSGSTGLDYGYTF	TGCAGCGGCTCTACAGGGCTCGACTATGGCTACACCTTC
TRBJ2-7	.	.	TRBV2	CASGREESTYEQYF	TGTGCCAGCGGCCGAGAGGAATCTACTTACGAGCAGTACTTC
TRBJ1-6	.	.	TRBV18	CASSLQGKDSPLHF	TGTGCCAGCTCACTACAGGGAAAGGATTCACCCCTCCACTTT